Presented here are 9 T cell receptor beta chains from one specimen sequenced in a study of naive and memory T cell subsets. Two oligonucleotides, mixed equimolar, formed the beta constant-region primer covering TRBC1 and TRBC2. One entry per CDR3 protein results from TCRdb running MiXCR on the UMI-ligation and nested PCR reads. The data hold about 80,000 distinct CDR3 sequences, with roughly 14% observed a single time. Sequencing input: central memory CD4+ T cells from blood. The receptors stem from a human donor in good health.

The rearrangement links TRBV5-4 to TRBJ2-3; 14 bases match TRBD2. Germline CDR1 is SGHNT and CDR2 is YYREEE (reference sequence). The CDR3 is 15 residues long. V trimming: 4 bases; J trimming: 4 bases; junction bases outside the gene matches: 2. The CDR3 loop is CASSKTSGRADTQYF. As DNA, the CDR3 is TGTGCCAGCAGCAAGACTAGCGGGAGGGCAGATACGCAGTATTTT.

There are many counts of this clonotype. The chain uses TRBV29-1 and TRBJ2-1; D is possibly TRBD2 (6 bases). The CDR3 totals 12 residues. The germline V and J ends were trimmed by 8 bases and 6 bases, with 14 bases remaining between them. In germline, CDR1 is SQVTM, CDR2 ANQGSEA. Written as DNA, the CDR3 is TGCAGCCTAGGAGGGTCTCCCAATGAGCAGTTCTTC. Translating gives CSLGGSPNEQFF.

The sample holds a few counts of this clonotype. V gene TRBV20-1 combines with J gene TRBJ2-1, with TRBD2 matching 7 bases. Germline V gene lookup returns CDR1 DFQATT and CDR2 SNEGSKA (reference sequence). CDR3 length equals 14 residues. V lost 2 bases, J lost 5 bases, and 6 bases stayed unmatched. CDR3 coding DNA: TGCAGTGCTAGAAGAGCGGGAATCAACAATGAGCAGTTCTTC. Translation: CSARRAGINNEQFF.

The sample holds a few counts of this clonotype. V and J are TRBV6-1 and TRBJ2-3; tentative D call: TRBD2 (6 bases). V lost 8 bases, J lost 1 base, and 19 bases lay in between. The CDR3 contains 16 residues. The germline CDR1 and CDR2 sequences are MNHNS and SASEGT. CDR3 region: CASPPPGRGGTDTQYF. Written as DNA, the CDR3 is TGTGCCAGCCCCCCCCCGGGGCGGGGCGGCACAGATACGCAGTATTTT.

V usage is TRBV12-3 or TRBV12-4 and J usage is TRBJ2-1, with D perhaps matching TRBD1 (6 bases). This CDR3 is 12 amino acids long. The V end was cut by 6 bases, the J end by 7 bases, with 10 bases between. The CDR3 is CASRQGRNEQFF. The CDR3 DNA reads as TGTGCCAGCAGACAGGGAAGAAATGAGCAGTTCTTC.

The V and J genes are TRBV7-3 and TRBJ1-1; 9 bases match TRBD1. Germline V gene sequence: CDR1 SGHTA, CDR2 FQGTGA. With 5 bases clipped from V and 10 bases from J, the junction kept 17 bases outside the gene matches. The length of the CDR3 is 16 residues. CDR3 residues: CASSANPGTGTDGAFF. DNA of the CDR3: TGTGCCAGCAGCGCCAATCCCGGGACAGGGACCGACGGAGCTTTCTTT.

Only a few counts were recorded for this clonotype. The V and J genes are TRBV6-6 and TRBJ2-6; D is undetermined. V dropped 0 bases and J dropped 0 bases, with 9 bases sitting between them. Germline V gene data show CDR1 as MNHNY and CDR2 as SVGAGI (reference sequence). CDR3 size: 17 residues. CDR3 sequence: CASSYSIGASGANVLTF. DNA for the CDR3: TGTGCCAGCAGTTACTCGATAGGTGCCTCTGGGGCCAACGTCCTGACTTTC.

This rearrangement joins TRBV29-1 to TRBJ2-6; D is ambiguous. The V end was cut by 2 bases, the J end by 0 bases, with 2 bases between. The CDR3 runs 13 residues. Looked up from germline, CDR1 is SQVTM and CDR2 is ANQGSEA. The DNA for the CDR3 is TGCAGCGTTGAAAGCTCTGGGGCCAACGTCCTGACTTTC. This sequence encodes CSVESSGANVLTF.

Only a few counts were recorded for this clonotype. The J gene is TRBJ2-7, the V gene TRBV20-1; tentative D call: TRBD2 (5 bases). The CDR3 is 12 amino acids. Trimming left V 6 bases short and J 3 bases short, with 12 bases between. Germline V lookup: CDR1 DFQATT, CDR2 SNEGSKA (reference sequence). The DNA for the CDR3 is TGCAGTGCAGAGGGCCTATTCTACGAGCAGTACTTC. As protein: CSAEGLFYEQYF.